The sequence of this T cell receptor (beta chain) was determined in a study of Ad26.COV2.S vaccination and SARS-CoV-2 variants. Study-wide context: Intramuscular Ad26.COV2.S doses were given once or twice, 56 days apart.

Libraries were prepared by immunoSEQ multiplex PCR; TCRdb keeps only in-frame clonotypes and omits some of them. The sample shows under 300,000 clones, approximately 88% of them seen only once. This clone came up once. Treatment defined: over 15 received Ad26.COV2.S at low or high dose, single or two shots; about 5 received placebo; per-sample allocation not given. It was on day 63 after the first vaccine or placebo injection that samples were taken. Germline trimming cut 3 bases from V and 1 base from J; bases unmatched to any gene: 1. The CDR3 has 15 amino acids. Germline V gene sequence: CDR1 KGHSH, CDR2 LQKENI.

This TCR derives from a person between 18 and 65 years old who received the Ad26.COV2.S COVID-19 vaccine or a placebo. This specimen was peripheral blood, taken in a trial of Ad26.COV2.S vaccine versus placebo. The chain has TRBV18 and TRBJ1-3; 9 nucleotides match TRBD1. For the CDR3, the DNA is TGTGCCAGCTCACCGGGACAGGGATCTGGAAACACCATATATTTT. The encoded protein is CASSPGQGSGNTIYF. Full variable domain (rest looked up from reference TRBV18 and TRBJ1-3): NAGVMQNPRHLVRRRGQEARLRCSPMKGHSHVYWYRQLPEEGLKFMVYLQKENIIDESGMPKERFSAEFPKEGPSILRIQQVVRGDSAAYFCASSPGQGSGNTIYFGEGSWLTVV.